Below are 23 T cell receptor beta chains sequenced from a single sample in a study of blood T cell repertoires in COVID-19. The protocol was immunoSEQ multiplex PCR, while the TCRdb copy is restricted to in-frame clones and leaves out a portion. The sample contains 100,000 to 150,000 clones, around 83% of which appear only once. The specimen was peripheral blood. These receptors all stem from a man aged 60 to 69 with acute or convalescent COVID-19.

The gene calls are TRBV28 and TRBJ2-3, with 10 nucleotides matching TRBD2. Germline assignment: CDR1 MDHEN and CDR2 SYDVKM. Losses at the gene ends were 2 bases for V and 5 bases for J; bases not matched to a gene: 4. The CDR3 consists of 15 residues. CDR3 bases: TGTGCCAGCAGTTTACTAGCGGGAGTGAGAGATACGCAGTATTTT. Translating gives CASSLLAGVRDTQYF. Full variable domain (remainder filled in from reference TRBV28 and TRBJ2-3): DVKVTQSSRYLVKRTGEKVFLECVQDMDHENMFWYRQDPGLGLRLIYFSYDVKMKEKGDIPEGYSVSREKKERFSLILESASTNQTSMYLCASSLLAGVRDTQYFGPGTRLTVL.

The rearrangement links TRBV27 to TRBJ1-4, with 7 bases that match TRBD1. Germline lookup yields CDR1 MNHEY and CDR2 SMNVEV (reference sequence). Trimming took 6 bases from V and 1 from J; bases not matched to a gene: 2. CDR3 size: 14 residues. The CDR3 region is CASRRQGTNEKLFF. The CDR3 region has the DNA TGTGCCAGCAGACGACAGGGAACTAATGAAAAACTGTTTTTT.

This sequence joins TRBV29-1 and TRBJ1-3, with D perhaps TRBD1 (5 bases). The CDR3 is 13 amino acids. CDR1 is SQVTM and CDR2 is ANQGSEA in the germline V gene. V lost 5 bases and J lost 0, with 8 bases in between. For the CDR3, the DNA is TGCAGCGTTACCAGGGACTCTGGAAACACCATATATTTT. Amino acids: CSVTRDSGNTIYF. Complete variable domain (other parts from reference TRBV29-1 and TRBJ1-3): SAVISQKPSRDICQRGTSLTIQCQVDSQVTMMFWYRQQPGQSLTLIATANQGSEATYESGFVIDKFPISRPNLTFSTLTVSNMSPEDSSIYLCSVTRDSGNTIYFGEGSWLTVV.

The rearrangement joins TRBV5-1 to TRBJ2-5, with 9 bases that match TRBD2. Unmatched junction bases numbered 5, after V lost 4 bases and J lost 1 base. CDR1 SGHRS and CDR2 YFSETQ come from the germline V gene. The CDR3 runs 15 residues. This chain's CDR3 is CASSLLTSGQETQYF. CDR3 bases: TGCGCCAGCAGCCTCCTGACTAGCGGCCAAGAGACCCAGTACTTC.

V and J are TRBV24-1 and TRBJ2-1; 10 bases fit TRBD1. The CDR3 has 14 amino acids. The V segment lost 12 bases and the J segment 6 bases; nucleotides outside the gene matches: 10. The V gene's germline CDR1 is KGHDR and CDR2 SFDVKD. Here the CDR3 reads CAAQRTGGGNEQFF. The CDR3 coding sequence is TGTGCCGCCCAACGGACAGGGGGTGGCAATGAGCAGTTCTTC.

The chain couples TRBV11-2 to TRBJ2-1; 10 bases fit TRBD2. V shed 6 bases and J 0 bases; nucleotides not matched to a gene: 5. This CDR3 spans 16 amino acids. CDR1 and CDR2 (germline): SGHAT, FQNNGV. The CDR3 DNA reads TGTGCCAGCAGAATATCTAGCGGGAGCTCCTACAATGAGCAGTTCTTC. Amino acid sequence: CASRISSGSSYNEQFF.

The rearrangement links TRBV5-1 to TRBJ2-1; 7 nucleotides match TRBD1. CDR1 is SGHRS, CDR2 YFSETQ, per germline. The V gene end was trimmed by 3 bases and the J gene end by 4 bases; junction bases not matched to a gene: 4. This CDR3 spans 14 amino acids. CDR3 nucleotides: TGCGCCAGCAGCTCCGGACAGGAGTACAATGAGCAGTTCTTC. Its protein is CASSSGQEYNEQFF.

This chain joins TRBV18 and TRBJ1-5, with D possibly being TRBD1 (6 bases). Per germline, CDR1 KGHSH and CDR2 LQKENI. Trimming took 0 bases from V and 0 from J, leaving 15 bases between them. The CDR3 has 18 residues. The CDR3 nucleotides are TGTGCCAGCTCACCACCGGGACAAGGGGATTATAGCAATCAGCCCCAGCATTTT. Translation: CASSPPGQGDYSNQPQHF.

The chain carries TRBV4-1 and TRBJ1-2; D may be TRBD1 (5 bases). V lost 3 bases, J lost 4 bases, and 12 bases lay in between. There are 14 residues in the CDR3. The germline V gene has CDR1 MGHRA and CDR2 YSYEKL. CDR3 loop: CASSHGGEGYGYTF. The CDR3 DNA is TGCGCCAGCAGCCATGGAGGGGAGGGCTATGGCTACACCTTC.

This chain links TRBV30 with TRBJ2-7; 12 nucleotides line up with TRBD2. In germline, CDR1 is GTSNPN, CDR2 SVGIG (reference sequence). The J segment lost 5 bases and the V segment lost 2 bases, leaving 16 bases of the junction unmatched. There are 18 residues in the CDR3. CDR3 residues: CAWSPRTSGIKMKNEQYF. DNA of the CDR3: TGTGCCTGGAGTCCCCGGACTAGCGGGATAAAGATGAAGAACGAGCAGTACTTC.

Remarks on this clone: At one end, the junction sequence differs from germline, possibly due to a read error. CDR3: CAGSLGSRVSGYTF. The DNA for the CDR3 is TGTGCCGGCAGCCTCGGGAGTCGCGTAAGCGGCTACACCTTC. V and J are TRBV7-8 and TRBJ1-2; D gene unclear. CDR1 SGHVS and CDR2 FQNEAQ come from the germline V gene. This CDR3 has 14 amino acids.

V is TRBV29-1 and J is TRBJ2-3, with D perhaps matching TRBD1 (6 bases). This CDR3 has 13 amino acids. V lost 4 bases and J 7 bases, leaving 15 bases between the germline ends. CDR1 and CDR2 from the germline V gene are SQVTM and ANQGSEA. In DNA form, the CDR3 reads TGCAGCGTTGGCCCAGGGGCGTCGAATACGCAGTATTTT. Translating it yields CSVGPGASNTQYF.

DNA for the CDR3: TGTGCCAGCAGTGAAGCCTCTACAGGGGGCCGGCCAGGGGAGCTGTTTTTT. It translates to CASSEASTGGRPGELFF. The chain links TRBV2 to TRBJ2-2; 9 bases fit TRBD1. V gave up 0 bases and J gave up 8 bases; unmatched junction bases: 10. This CDR3 contains 17 residues. Germline V lookup: CDR1 SNHLY, CDR2 FYNNEI.

The CDR3 sequence is CASSSGGESNQPQHF. The CDR3 DNA follows: TGTGCCAGCAGTTCCGGGGGGGAGAGCAATCAGCCCCAGCATTTT. This chain connects TRBV2 to TRBJ1-5; possible D gene TRBD1, 5 bases. The CDR3 spans 15 residues. CDR1 is SNHLY and CDR2 is FYNNEI in the germline V gene. V was pared by 5 bases and J by 1 base, with 12 bases between.

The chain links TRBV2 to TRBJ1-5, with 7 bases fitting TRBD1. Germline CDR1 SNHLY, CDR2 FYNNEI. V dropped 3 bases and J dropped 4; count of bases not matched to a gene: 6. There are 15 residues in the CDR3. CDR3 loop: CASSELTGENQPQHF. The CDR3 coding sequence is TGTGCCAGCAGTGAGTTAACAGGGGAGAATCAGCCCCAGCATTTT.

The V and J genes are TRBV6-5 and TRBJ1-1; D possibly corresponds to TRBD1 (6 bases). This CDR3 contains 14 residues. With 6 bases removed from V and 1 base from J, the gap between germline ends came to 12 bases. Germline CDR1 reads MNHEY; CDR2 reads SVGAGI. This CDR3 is CASRLRTENTEAFF. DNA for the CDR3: TGTGCCAGCAGATTACGGACAGAGAACACTGAAGCTTTCTTT.

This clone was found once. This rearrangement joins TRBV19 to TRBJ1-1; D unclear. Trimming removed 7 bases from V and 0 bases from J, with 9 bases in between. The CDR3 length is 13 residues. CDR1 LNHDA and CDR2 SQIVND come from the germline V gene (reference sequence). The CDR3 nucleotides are TGTGCCAGTAAACGCCAGTTGAACACTGAAGCTTTCTTT. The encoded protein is CASKRQLNTEAFF.

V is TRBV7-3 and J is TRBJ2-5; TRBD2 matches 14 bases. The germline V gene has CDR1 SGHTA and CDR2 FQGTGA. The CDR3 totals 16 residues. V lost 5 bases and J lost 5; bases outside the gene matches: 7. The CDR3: CASSLRLAGGPETQYF. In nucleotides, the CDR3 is TGTGCCAGCAGCCTTCGACTAGCGGGAGGGCCGGAGACCCAGTACTTC.

This chain's CDR3 is CASSLIGQDEAFF. CDR3 DNA: TGCGCCAGCAGCTTGATCGGACAGGATGAAGCTTTCTTT. The chain combines TRBV5-1 with TRBJ1-1; TRBD1 matches 7 bases. Germline trimming cut 1 base from V and 7 bases from J; bases unmatched to any gene: 4. Germline-derived CDR1 and CDR2 are SGHRS and YFSETQ. This CDR3 region has 13 residues.

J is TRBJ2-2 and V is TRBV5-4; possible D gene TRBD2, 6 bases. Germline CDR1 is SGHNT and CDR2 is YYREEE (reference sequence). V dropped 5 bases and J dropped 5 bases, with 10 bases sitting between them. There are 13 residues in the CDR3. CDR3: CASRGRGTGELFF. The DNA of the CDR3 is TGTGCCAGCAGGGGACGGGGGACCGGGGAGCTGTTTTTT.

The CDR3, as DNA: TGTGCCAGCCTTACTCATATCGGGGAGCTGTTTTTT. It encodes CASLTHIGELFF. V usage is TRBV28 and J usage is TRBJ2-2; D gene ambiguous. From germline, CDR1 is MDHEN and CDR2 SYDVKM. Trimming shortened V by 8 bases and J by 7 bases, and 11 bases separated the two germline ends. The CDR3 contains 12 residues. Combining the CDR3 with reference TRBV28 and TRBJ2-2 gives the whole variable domain DVKVTQSSRYLVKRTGEKVFLECVQDMDHENMFWYRQDPGLGLRLIYFSYDVKMKEKGDIPEGYSVSREKKERFSLILESASTNQTSMYLCASLTHIGELFFGEGSRLTVL.

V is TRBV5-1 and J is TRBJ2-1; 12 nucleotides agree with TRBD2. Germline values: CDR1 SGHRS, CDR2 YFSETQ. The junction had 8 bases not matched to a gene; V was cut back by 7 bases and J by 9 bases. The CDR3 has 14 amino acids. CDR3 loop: CASDPGLAGREQFF. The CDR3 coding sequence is TGCGCCAGCGATCCGGGACTAGCGGGTCGTGAGCAGTTCTTC.

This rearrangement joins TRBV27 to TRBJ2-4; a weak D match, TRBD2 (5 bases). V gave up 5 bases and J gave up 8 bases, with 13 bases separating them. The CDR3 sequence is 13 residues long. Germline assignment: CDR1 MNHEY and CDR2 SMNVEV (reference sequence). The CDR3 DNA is TGTGCCAGCAGTCCGGACTTGTTGGACATTCAGTACTTC. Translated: CASSPDLLDIQYF.